The 3 T cell receptor beta chains reported below all come from one sample, sequenced in a study of blood T cell repertoires in COVID-19. Here immunoSEQ multiplex PCR was the method, and the copy in TCRdb shows in-frame clones only, minus some. The data show 200,000 or so clones, approximately 90% seen once. Sequenced material: PBMCs or T cells enriched from blood (not recorded which). All receptors come from a woman in her forties with acute COVID-19.

The genes are TRBV2 and TRBJ2-1, with TRBD2 matching 8 bases. CDR3 length: 14 amino acids. Losses at the gene ends were 10 bases for V and 7 bases for J; bases not matched to a gene: 12. Germline V gene lookup returns CDR1 SNHLY and CDR2 FYNNEI. The CDR3 here is CATPGGGPGNEQFF. CDR3 bases: TGTGCCACCCCTGGCGGGGGGCCGGGAAATGAGCAGTTCTTC.

This chain links TRBV5-1 with TRBJ1-5; 7 bases are shared with TRBD1. This CDR3 is 16 amino acids long. In germline, CDR1 is SGHRS, CDR2 YFSETQ. Unmatched junction bases numbered 7, after V lost 4 bases and J lost 0 bases. CDR3 sequence (DNA): TGCGCCAGCAGCCCTACGACAGGGAATAGCAATCAGCCCCAGCATTTT. Its translation: CASSPTTGNSNQPQHF.

This clone was seen just once. The chain couples TRBV19 to TRBJ1-1; the match to TRBD1 covers 9 bases. Germline V gene lookup returns CDR1 LNHDA and CDR2 SQIVND (reference sequence). The CDR3 runs 13 residues. V trimming: 3 bases; J trimming: 4 bases; junction bases outside the gene matches: 0. CDR3 in DNA: TGTGCCAGTAGTATGACAGGGGGCACTGAAGCTTTCTTT. Its protein is CASSMTGGTEAFF.